This entry concerns a single T cell receptor beta chain. Its matching antigen is unknown. One end of the junction fails to match germline, which may point to a read error. This record belongs to a study of T cell repertoires in cytomegalovirus infection. At the level of the study: Use of recently identified HLA-C-restricted and well-studied HLA-B-restricted CMV epitopes was part of the study. Matching HLA type and CMV infection were both indicated by public TCR beta signatures.

General study points: The study found HLA-C-restricted CMV-specific TCR beta clonotypes dominating the ex vivo response.

Each CDR3 protein gets one entry after TCRdb re-called the reads with MiXCR. The sample lists approximately 1,000,000 distinct CDR3 sequences, approximately 33% seen once, with 13% in the top ten. The length of the CDR3 is 15 residues. The chain joins TRBV12-3 or TRBV12-4 to TRBJ1-2, with D unclear. This receptor was obtained from a human donor in good health (CMV status not recorded). Some clones in this sample may be carry-over from other donors' samples. The sequences come from cultured CD8+ T cells from PBMCs, collected from culture after CMV antigen stimulation. CDR3 sequence (DNA): TGTGCCAGCAGTTTAGTCCCGGCAGCCCGGTATGACTACACCTTC. Translation gives CASSLVPAARYDYTF.